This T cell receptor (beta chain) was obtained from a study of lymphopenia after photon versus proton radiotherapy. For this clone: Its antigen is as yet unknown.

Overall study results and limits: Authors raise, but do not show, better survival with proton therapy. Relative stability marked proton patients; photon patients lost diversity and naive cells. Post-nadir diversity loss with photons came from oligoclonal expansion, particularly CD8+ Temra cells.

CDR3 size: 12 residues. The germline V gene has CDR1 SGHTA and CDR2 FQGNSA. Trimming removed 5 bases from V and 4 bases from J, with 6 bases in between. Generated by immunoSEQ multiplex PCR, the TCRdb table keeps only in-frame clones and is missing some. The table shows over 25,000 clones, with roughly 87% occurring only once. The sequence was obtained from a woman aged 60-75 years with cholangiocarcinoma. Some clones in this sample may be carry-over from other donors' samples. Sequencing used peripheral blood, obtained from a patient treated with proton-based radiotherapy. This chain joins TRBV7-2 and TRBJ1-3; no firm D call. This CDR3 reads CASSLQGNTIYF. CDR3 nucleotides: TGTGCCAGCAGCCTCCAGGGAAACACCATATATTTT.